The 31 T cell receptor beta chains in this list originate from one sample, sequenced in a study of response to subunit inactivated influenza vaccine. TCRdb reanalysed the RT-PCR reads using MiXCR and keeps one entry per CDR3 protein. The sample holds more than 150,000 distinct CDR3 sequences, around 8.8% seen once. Sample: non-naive T cells sorted from PBMCs, taken on the day of vaccination. These receptors all stem from a man between 45 and 60 years old who received an inactivated influenza vaccine.

This clonotype was observed a few times. The chain links TRBV9 to TRBJ2-2, with 8 bases fitting TRBD2. V was clipped by 1 base and J by 1 base; unmatched bases: 0. CDR1 is SGDLS and CDR2 is YYNGEE in the germline V gene. This CDR3 has 15 residues. CDR3 amino acids: CASSVSGRNTGELFF. Written as DNA, the CDR3 is TGTGCCAGCAGCGTAAGCGGGAGGAACACCGGGGAGCTGTTTTTT.

Only a few counts were recorded for this clonotype. This sequence joins TRBV29-1 and TRBJ2-7; 8 nucleotides match TRBD1. This CDR3 spans 12 amino acids. The V segment lost 8 bases and the J segment 6 bases; nucleotides outside the gene matches: 9. Germline CDR1 is SQVTM and CDR2 is ANQGSEA. The CDR3 reads CSCGQGASEQYF. The DNA of the CDR3 is TGCAGCTGTGGGCAGGGGGCTTCCGAGCAGTACTTC.

This clonotype was observed at least ten times. This chain connects TRBV5-1 to TRBJ1-2, with D tentatively TRBD1 (6 bases). V was clipped by 4 bases and J by 1 base, with 14 bases between them. From germline, CDR1 is SGHRS and CDR2 YFSETQ. The CDR3 consists of 15 residues. CDR3 sequence reads: CASSPQTGINYGYTF. The CDR3 nucleotides read TGCGCCAGCAGCCCACAGACAGGAATTAACTATGGCTACACCTTC.

This clonotype was seen a handful of times. The chain recombines TRBV6-5 with TRBJ1-2; D gene uncertain. Germline CDR1 and CDR2: MNHEY and SVGAGI. V lost 2 bases and J lost 6, with 16 bases in between. This CDR3 spans 15 amino acids. The CDR3 region is CASSYGRVSADGYTF. The CDR3 DNA reads as TGTGCCAGCAGTTACGGACGTGTTTCGGCAGATGGCTACACCTTC.

This clonotype appeared a few times. The chain joins TRBV5-6 to TRBJ2-3; 8 bases line up with TRBD1. The CDR3 loop spans 14 amino acids. Germline lookup yields CDR1 SGHDT and CDR2 YYEEEE. Trimming cost V 1 base and J 4 bases; bases outside gene matches: 2. The CDR3 spells CASSLPTGADTQYF. CDR3 bases: TGTGCCAGCAGCTTGCCGACAGGGGCAGATACGCAGTATTTT.

This clonotype turned up a few times. The gene calls are TRBV19 and TRBJ2-2; 8 nucleotides align to TRBD2. This CDR3 spans 15 amino acids. Germline CDR1 reads LNHDA; CDR2 reads SQIVND (reference sequence). V was pared by 3 bases and J by 8 bases, with 8 bases of the junction left unmatched. In DNA form, the CDR3 reads TGTGCCAGTAGTATTAACGGACTAGCCTCGGGGGAGCTGTTTTTT. It codes for CASSINGLASGELFF.

This clonotype was counted a few times. CDR3 sequence reads: CASRRGTGGYTF. The CDR3 region has the DNA TGTGCCAGCAGGCGAGGGACAGGGGGCTACACCTTC. The chain has TRBV3-1 and TRBJ1-2, with 9 bases identical to TRBD1. J lost 8 bases, V lost 6 bases, and 4 bases had no gene match. Germline-derived CDR1 and CDR2 are LGHDT and YNNKEL (reference sequence). There are 12 residues in the CDR3.

This clonotype was seen a handful of times. The chain carries TRBV7-9 and TRBJ2-5, with D uncertain. The V end was cut by 6 bases, the J end by 2 bases, with 13 bases between. Germline values: CDR1 SEHNR, CDR2 FQNEAQ (reference sequence). The CDR3 totals 14 residues. CDR3 residues: CASRSRALQETQYF. The CDR3 DNA reads TGTGCCAGCAGATCTCGGGCCTTACAAGAGACCCAGTACTTC.

The chain has TRBV25-1 and TRBJ2-5; 10 positions agree with TRBD2. CDR1 is MGHDK, CDR2 SYGVNS, per germline. The length of the CDR3 is 16 residues. The V and J ends lost 2 bases and 4 bases, in that order; junction bases with no gene match: 7. This chain's CDR3 is CASSEVSGGARETQYF. The CDR3 DNA sequence: TGTGCCAGCAGTGAAGTCAGCGGGGGGGCAAGAGAGACCCAGTACTTC.

This clonotype was detected only once. The chain joins TRBV5-5 to TRBJ1-6, with a weak D call TRBD1 (5 bases). Germline lookup yields CDR1 SGHKS and CDR2 YYEKEE (reference sequence). The CDR3 is 14 residues long. V was cut by 3 bases and J by 10 bases, with 14 bases left in between. The CDR3 reads CASSSGQGYSPLHF. CDR3 in DNA: TGTGCCAGCAGCTCCGGCCAGGGATACTCACCCCTCCACTTT.

This chain connects TRBV7-2 to TRBJ1-4; no definite D call. Germline V gene lookup returns CDR1 SGHTA and CDR2 FQGNSA. This CDR3 spans 13 amino acids. V lost 3 bases and J 8 bases, leaving 10 bases between the germline ends. The CDR3 DNA is TGTGCCAGCAGCTTTCCCCCCCTGGAAAAACTGTTTTTT. This encodes CASSFPPLEKLFF.

This clonotype is medium-sized within its sample. V and J are TRBV7-8 and TRBJ1-5; D perhaps matches TRBD1 (5 bases). The CDR3 length is 15 residues. Germline CDR1 reads SGHVS; CDR2 reads FQNEAQ. Trimming cost V 5 bases and J 0 bases, with 11 bases left between them. The CDR3 DNA is TGTGCCAGCAGCCCAGGGTCAGGTAGCAATCAGCCCCAGCATTTT. This sequence encodes CASSPGSGSNQPQHF.

This clonotype has a count of ten or more. V and J are TRBV6-2 or TRBV6-3 and TRBJ2-3, with D unclear. Germline V CDR1 and CDR2: MNHEY, SVGEGT. CDR3 size: 15 residues. V was trimmed by 2 bases and J by 1 base, leaving 10 bases between them. In DNA, the CDR3 is TGTGCCAGCAGTTACGGGTATGGTGGCACAGATACGCAGTATTTT. Protein product: CASSYGYGGTDTQYF.

In DNA form, the CDR3 reads TGCAGTGCTAGGTCGGACTCGGAGCAGTACTTC. Residues: CSARSDSEQYF. The genes are TRBV20-1 and TRBJ2-7, with a tentative D call TRBD2 (5 bases). Trimming stripped 3 bases from V and 7 bases from J, with 10 bases between. Germline CDR1 DFQATT, CDR2 SNEGSKA (reference sequence). The length of the CDR3 is 11 residues.

This clonotype was detected only a few times. The chain employs TRBV30 and TRBJ1-1, with a weak D call TRBD1 (6 bases). This CDR3 spans 13 amino acids. The germline gives CDR1 GTSNPN, CDR2 SVGIG (reference sequence). The ends were cut back, 1 base at V and 6 bases at J, with 12 bases in the middle. CDR3 sequence reads: CAWSATGRAEAFF. The CDR3 coding sequence is TGTGCCTGGAGTGCGACAGGAAGGGCTGAAGCTTTCTTT.

There are a few counts of this clonotype. V is TRBV7-2 and J is TRBJ2-1; maybe TRBD1 (5 bases). Germline CDR1 reads SGHTA; CDR2 reads FQGNSA. This CDR3 is 13 amino acids long. V lost 6 bases to trimming and J lost 4 bases, with 10 bases between them. The CDR3: CASRFDRYNEQFF. Written as DNA, the CDR3 is TGTGCCAGCAGATTCGACAGATACAATGAGCAGTTCTTC.

This clonotype was seen many times. The chain has TRBV5-5 and TRBJ1-5; tentatively, D is TRBD1 (6 bases). The CDR3 sequence is 15 residues long. Germline loops: CDR1 SGHKS, CDR2 YYEKEE (reference sequence). The V end was cut by 4 bases, the J end by 6 bases, with 17 bases between. The CDR3 sequence is CASSTNTGYGQPQHF. For the CDR3, the DNA is TGTGCCAGCAGCACAAATACAGGGTACGGTCAGCCCCAGCATTTT. The variable domain in full, completed from reference TRBV5-5 and TRBJ1-5, reads DAGVTQSPTHLIKTRGQQVTLRCSPISGHKSVSWYQQVLGQGPQFIFQYYEKEERGRGNFPDRFSARQFPNYSSELNVNALLLGDSALYLCASSTNTGYGQPQHFGDGTRLSIL.

The chain couples TRBV2 to TRBJ2-6; the D is unclear. The CDR3 is 13 amino acids. From germline, CDR1 is SNHLY and CDR2 FYNNEI. Trimming cost V 0 bases and J 5 bases, with 2 bases left between them. CDR3 in DNA: TGTGCCAGCAGTGAAGCTCGGGCCAACGTCCTGACTTTC. Amino acids: CASSEARANVLTF. Full variable domain (outside the CDR3, taken from reference TRBV2 and TRBJ2-6): EPEVTQTPSHQVTQMGQEVILRCVPISNHLYFYWYRQILGQKVEFLVSFYNNEISEKSEIFDDQFSVERPDGSNFTLKIRSTKLEDSAMYFCASSEARANVLTFGAGSRLTVL.

This clonotype was seen more than once but under ten times. The chain combines TRBV5-1 with TRBJ2-7; TRBD2 aligns across 9 bases. The V segment lost 2 bases and the J segment 3 bases; nucleotides outside the gene matches: 6. The CDR3 spans 15 residues. In germline, CDR1 is SGHRS, CDR2 YFSETQ. For the CDR3, the DNA is TGCGCCAGCAGCTTTGGCGGTAGCGGGGGCTACGAGCAGTACTTC. Translation: CASSFGGSGGYEQYF.

This clonotype was found many times. The chain recombines TRBV9 with TRBJ2-5; D is ambiguous. V gave up 4 bases and J gave up 5 bases, with 15 bases separating them. The CDR3 covers 14 residues. Germline assignment: CDR1 SGDLS and CDR2 YYNGEE. The CDR3 sequence is CASSPNPGQETQYF. CDR3 nucleotide sequence: TGTGCCAGCAGCCCGAACCCGGGTCAGGAGACCCAGTACTTC.

There are many counts of this clonotype. This chain uses TRBV4-1 with TRBJ2-5; a weak D match, TRBD1 (5 bases). Germline values: CDR1 MGHRA, CDR2 YSYEKL. V dropped 0 bases and J dropped 3 bases, with 8 bases sitting between them. This CDR3 is built from 14 residues. The CDR3 is CASSQDGREETQYF. For the CDR3, the DNA is TGCGCCAGCAGCCAAGATGGCAGGGAAGAGACCCAGTACTTC.

This clonotype occurred many times. The rearrangement uses TRBV5-1 and TRBJ2-7; 7 bases fit TRBD2. Germline V gene data show CDR1 as SGHRS and CDR2 as YFSETQ. CDR3 size: 15 residues. The J segment lost 3 bases and the V segment lost 3 bases, leaving 9 bases of the junction unmatched. CDR3 nucleotides: TGCGCCAGCAGCTCGCGTACTAGCGAGGGCTACGAGCAGTACTTC. This encodes CASSSRTSEGYEQYF.

The sample holds many counts of this clonotype. The chain uses TRBV5-1 and TRBJ1-4; 7 nucleotides agree with TRBD1. The CDR3 length is 16 residues. Germline V lookup: CDR1 SGHRS, CDR2 YFSETQ. The ends lost 1 base at V and 6 bases at J; junction bases unmatched: 9. The CDR3 DNA follows: TGCGCCAGCAGCTTGCAGGGGGGCCGAAGTTATGAAAAACTGTTTTTT. Encoded protein: CASSLQGGRSYEKLFF.

The CDR3 sequence: CASSLSRPYEQYF. For the CDR3, the DNA is TGTGCCAGCAGTTTATCCCGGCCCTACGAGCAGTACTTC. J is TRBJ2-7 and V is TRBV12-3 or TRBV12-4; D not certain. This CDR3 contains 13 residues. Trimming left V 2 bases short and J 2 bases short, with 7 bases between.

A few counts support this clonotype. This sequence joins TRBV5-4 and TRBJ2-3; 12 positions agree with TRBD2. This CDR3 comprises 19 residues. Germline CDR1 and CDR2: SGHNT and YYREEE (reference sequence). V dropped 2 bases and J dropped 2; count of bases not matched to a gene: 12. This chain's CDR3 is CASSLRASGRAGDTDTQYF. The CDR3 nucleotides are TGTGCCAGCAGCTTAAGGGCTAGCGGGAGGGCCGGTGACACAGATACGCAGTATTTT. The entire variable domain, with the rest obtained from reference TRBV5-4 and TRBJ2-3, is as follows: ETGVTQSPTHLIKTRGQQVTLRCSSQSGHNTVSWYQQALGQGPQFIFQYYREEENGRGNFPPRFSGLQFPNYSSELNVNALELDDSALYLCASSLRASGRAGDTDTQYFGPGTRLTVL.

The rearrangement links TRBV24-1 to TRBJ1-5; possible D gene TRBD1, 5 bases. The V end was cut by 3 bases, the J end by 2 bases, with 10 bases between. The CDR3 extends over 15 amino acids. Germline V gives CDR1 KGHDR, CDR2 SFDVKD. Here the CDR3 reads CATSDTRVGNQPQHF. The CDR3 coding sequence is TGTGCCACCAGTGATACCAGGGTGGGCAATCAGCCCCAGCATTTT.

The table lists this clonotype with many counts. The chain employs TRBV5-1 and TRBJ2-6; TRBD1 might be the D (5 bases). The CDR3 loop spans 16 amino acids. In germline, CDR1 is SGHRS, CDR2 YFSETQ. Trimming cost V 4 bases and J 0 bases, with 11 bases left between them. The CDR3 here is CASSPRQSSGANVLTF. The CDR3 DNA follows: TGCGCCAGCAGCCCCCGACAGAGCTCTGGGGCCAACGTCCTGACTTTC.

This clonotype was counted ten times or more. The J gene is TRBJ2-1, the V gene TRBV28; the D is unclear. The CDR3 spans 13 residues. Germline-derived CDR1 and CDR2 are MDHEN and SYDVKM. V lost 3 bases, J lost 11 bases, and 14 bases lay in between. Here the CDR3 reads CASSFRFGYQQFF. The CDR3, as DNA: TGTGCCAGCAGTTTCCGCTTCGGGTACCAGCAGTTCTTC.

This clonotype was observed many times. V usage is TRBV6-2 or TRBV6-3 and J usage is TRBJ2-3, with D possibly called TRBD1 or TRBD2 (5 bases each). Trimming cost V 4 bases and J 4 bases, with 24 bases left between them. The CDR3 runs to 18 residues. Per the germline V gene, CDR1 is MNHEY and CDR2 is SVGEGT. The CDR3 here is CASSSLRDVAPTADTQYF. CDR3 nucleotide sequence: TGTGCCAGCAGTTCCCTCCGGGACGTCGCCCCAACGGCAGATACGCAGTATTTT.

This clonotype was seen many times. The chain uses TRBV18 and TRBJ2-5, with 7 positions matching TRBD2. CDR3 size: 15 residues. Looked up from germline, CDR1 is KGHSH and CDR2 is LQKENI. V lost 2 bases to trimming and J lost 1 base; unmatched junction nucleotides: 4. CDR3 protein: CASSPYLAAQETQYF. The CDR3 DNA is TGTGCCAGCTCACCATACCTAGCGGCCCAAGAGACCCAGTACTTC.

This clonotype came up a few times. This rearrangement joins TRBV9 to TRBJ2-1; D assignment may be TRBD1 or TRBD2 (6 bases each). The germline V gene has CDR1 SGDLS and CDR2 YYNGEE. CDR3 size: 15 residues. Trimming took 3 bases from V and 0 from J, leaving 10 bases between them. This chain's CDR3 is CASSERGVSYNEQFF. CDR3 nucleotides: TGTGCCAGCAGCGAGAGGGGGGTCTCCTACAATGAGCAGTTCTTC.